The next 2 T cell receptor beta chains were all read from a single sample in a study of shared clonotypes between healthy human individuals. Measured with immunoSEQ multiplex PCR; TCRdb has only the in-frame clones, and not every one. The sample records 150,000 to 200,000 clones, around 63% being singletons. Sequenced input: memory CD4+ T cells sorted from blood. Specified subset: CD45RA-negative fraction. All receptors come from a man aged 25-40 years in good health.

The V and J genes are TRBV27 and TRBJ2-7, with D perhaps matching TRBD1 or TRBD2 (5 bases each). This CDR3 is built from 14 residues. Germline-derived CDR1 and CDR2 are MNHEY and SMNVEV (reference sequence). Trimming shortened V by 6 bases and J by 3 bases, and 15 bases separated the two germline ends. DNA of the CDR3: TGTGCCAGCAGCCGATCCGGGACCCACTACGAGCAGTACTTC. It encodes CASSRSGTHYEQYF.

The rearrangement uses TRBV30 and TRBJ1-3; D may be TRBD1 (5 bases). In germline, CDR1 is GTSNPN, CDR2 SVGIG (reference sequence). This CDR3 region has 15 residues. V was cut by 0 bases and J by 4 bases, with 13 bases left in between. In DNA, the CDR3 is TGTGCCTGGAGTGTACCCACAGGAGTCGGAAACACCATATATTTT. Its protein product is CAWSVPTGVGNTIYF.